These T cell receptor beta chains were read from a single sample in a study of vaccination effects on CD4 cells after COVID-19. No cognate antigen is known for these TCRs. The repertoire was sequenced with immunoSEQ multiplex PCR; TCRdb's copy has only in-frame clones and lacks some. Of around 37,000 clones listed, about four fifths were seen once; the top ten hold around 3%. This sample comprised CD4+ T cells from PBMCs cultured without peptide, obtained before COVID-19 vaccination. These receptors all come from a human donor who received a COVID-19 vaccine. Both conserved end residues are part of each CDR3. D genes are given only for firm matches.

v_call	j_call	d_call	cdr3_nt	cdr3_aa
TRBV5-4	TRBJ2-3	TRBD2	TGTGCCAGCAGCGCTGGGACTAGCGCCACAGATACGCAGTATTTT	CASSAGTSATDTQYF
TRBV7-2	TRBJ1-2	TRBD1	TGTGCCAGCACATCACCGGGACAGGGCAACTATGGCTACACCTTC	CASTSPGQGNYGYTF
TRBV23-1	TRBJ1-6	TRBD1	TGCGCCAGCAGCCTAGGGGGCTCAGGCTCACCCCTCCACTTT	CASSLGGSGSPLHF
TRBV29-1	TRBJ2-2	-	TGCAGCGCGACGCGGGTTGGGGCCTATAGTGGCACCGGGGAGCTGTTTTTT	CSATRVGAYSGTGELFF
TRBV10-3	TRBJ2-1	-	TGTGCCATCAGGGGGGCGGACTCCCACAATGAGCAGTTCTTC	CAIRGADSHNEQFF
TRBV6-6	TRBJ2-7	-	TGTGCCAGCAGTCCAGACGGGACGGCTTACGAGCAGTACTTC	CASSPDGTAYEQYF
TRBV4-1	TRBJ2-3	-	TGCGCCAGCAGCCAAGACGTCCCGGACTACCTCGGAGGTACGCAGTATTTT	CASSQDVPDYLGGTQYF
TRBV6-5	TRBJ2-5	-	TGTGCCAGCAGTACGTGGGGGCCGCAAGAGACCCAGTACTTC	CASSTWGPQETQYF
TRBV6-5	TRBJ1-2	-	TGTGCCAGTGACAAGAACAACTATGGCTACACCTTC	CASDKNNYGYTF
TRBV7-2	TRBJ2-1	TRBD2	TGTGCCAGCAGCTCGACTAGCGGGTCCTACAATGAGCAGTTCTTC	CASSSTSGSYNEQFF